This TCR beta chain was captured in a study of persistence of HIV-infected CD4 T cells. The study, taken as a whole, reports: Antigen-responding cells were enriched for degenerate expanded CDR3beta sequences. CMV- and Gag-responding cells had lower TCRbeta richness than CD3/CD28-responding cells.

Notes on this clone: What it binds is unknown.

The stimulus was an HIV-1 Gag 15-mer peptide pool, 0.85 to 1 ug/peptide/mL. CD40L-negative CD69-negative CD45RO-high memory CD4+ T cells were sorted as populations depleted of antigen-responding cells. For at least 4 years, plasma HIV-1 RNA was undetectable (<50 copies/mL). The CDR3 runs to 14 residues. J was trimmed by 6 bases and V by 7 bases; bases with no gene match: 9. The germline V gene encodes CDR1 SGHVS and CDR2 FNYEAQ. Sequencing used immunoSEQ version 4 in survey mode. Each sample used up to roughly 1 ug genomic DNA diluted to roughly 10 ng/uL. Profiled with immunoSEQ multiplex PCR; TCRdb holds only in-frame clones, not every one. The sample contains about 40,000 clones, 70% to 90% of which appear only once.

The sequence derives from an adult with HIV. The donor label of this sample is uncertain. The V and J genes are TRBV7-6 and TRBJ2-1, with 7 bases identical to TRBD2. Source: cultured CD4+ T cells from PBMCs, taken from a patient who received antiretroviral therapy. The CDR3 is CASNRGAGTNEQFF. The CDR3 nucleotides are TGTGCCAGCAATCGGGGAGCGGGGACCAATGAGCAGTTCTTC.